The 32 T cell receptor beta chains reported below all come from one sample, sequenced in a study of T cell responses to AZD1222 COVID-19 vaccine. Using immunoSEQ multiplex PCR, the repertoire was profiled, and TCRdb retains in-frame clones only, with some absent. The table includes about 110,000 clones, around 83% detected once. Sequenced here: peripheral blood, sampled on day 0 of AZD1222 vaccination. These receptors all stem from an adult in good health.

The V and J genes are TRBV5-6 and TRBJ2-1; D unresolved. From germline, CDR1 is SGHDT and CDR2 YYEEEE. The CDR3 consists of 12 residues. Between the trimmed V and J ends, which lost 0 bases and 8 bases, there was a span of 6 bases. CDR3 sequence reads: CASSLASHEQFF. As DNA, the CDR3 is TGTGCCAGCAGCTTGGCGAGCCATGAGCAGTTCTTC.

This chain connects TRBV30 to TRBJ2-6; D perhaps matches TRBD2 (5 bases). The CDR3 contains 14 residues. The ends were cut back, 4 bases at V and 12 bases at J, with 19 bases in the middle. CDR1 is GTSNPN and CDR2 is SVGIG in the germline V gene (reference sequence). The CDR3 sequence is CAWTTTGGRGVLTF. CDR3 DNA: TGTGCCTGGACGACCACCGGAGGTCGGGGCGTCCTGACTTTC.

The chain links TRBV7-3 to TRBJ2-3; TRBD2 aligns across 14 bases. The CDR3 has 18 amino acids. V was pared by 4 bases and J by 0 bases, with 6 bases of the junction left unmatched. CDR1 and CDR2 from the germline V gene are SGHTA and FQGTGA. The CDR3 loop is CASSSGLAGAPSTDTQYF. In DNA form, the CDR3 reads TGTGCCAGCAGCTCGGGACTAGCGGGGGCACCAAGCACAGATACGCAGTATTTT.

The CDR3 bases are TGCGCCAGCAGCCAACAGCGGGCCTACGAGCAGTACTTC. Its translation is CASSQQRAYEQYF. The V and J genes are TRBV4-1 and TRBJ2-7; D may be TRBD2 (6 bases). This CDR3 contains 13 residues. CDR1 MGHRA and CDR2 YSYEKL come from the germline V gene. Trimming took off 2 bases at V and 2 bases at J, with 7 bases between the two ends.

The V call is TRBV19, the J call TRBJ1-5, with TRBD1 identical over 7 bases. The V segment lost 5 bases and the J segment 4 bases; nucleotides outside the gene matches: 5. The V gene's germline CDR1 is LNHDA and CDR2 SQIVND (reference sequence). The CDR3 has 14 amino acids. The CDR3 DNA is TGTGCCAGTAGTCTAGCAGGGGGGAATCAGCCCCAGCATTTT. It yields the protein CASSLAGGNQPQHF. Complete variable domain (other parts from reference TRBV19 and TRBJ1-5): DGGITQSPKYLFRKEGQNVTLSCEQNLNHDAMYWYRQDPGQGLRLIYYSQIVNDFQKGDIAEGYSVSREKKESFPLTVTSAQKNPTAFYLCASSLAGGNQPQHFGDGTRLSIL.

Worth noting for this clone: The same CDR3 also results from other DNA sequences found in this sample. The rearrangement links TRBV12-3 or TRBV12-4 to TRBJ1-2; D remains ambiguous. Trimming cost V 1 base and J 2 bases, with 2 bases left between them. This CDR3 contains 12 residues. CDR3 protein: CASSLGNYGYTF. The CDR3 coding sequence is TGTGCCAGCAGTTTAGGGAACTATGGCTACACCTTC.

The V and J genes are TRBV7-2 and TRBJ2-5, with unresolved D. CDR1 SGHTA and CDR2 FQGNSA come from the germline V gene. The V and J ends lost 2 bases and 1 base respectively, with 11 bases between them. The CDR3 is 15 residues long. In DNA, the CDR3 is TGTGCCAGCAGCTTATTAGGGCCCAGCCAAGAGACCCAGTACTTC. Translation gives CASSLLGPSQETQYF.

The V gene is TRBV5-4, the J gene TRBJ2-5; D remains ambiguous. Germline V gene lookup returns CDR1 SGHNT and CDR2 YYREEE (reference sequence). The CDR3 contains 13 residues. Trimming pared 0 bases from V and 2 bases from J, leaving 5 bases between. CDR3 DNA: TGTGCCAGCAGCTTGGTACTTCAAGAGACCCAGTACTTC. Its translation is CASSLVLQETQYF. Full variable domain (rest looked up from reference TRBV5-4 and TRBJ2-5): ETGVTQSPTHLIKTRGQQVTLRCSSQSGHNTVSWYQQALGQGPQFIFQYYREEENGRGNFPPRFSGLQFPNYSSELNVNALELDDSALYLCASSLVLQETQYFGPGTRLLVL.

The chain uses TRBV6-1 and TRBJ1-5; D gene unclear. The CDR3 totals 15 residues. Germline V lookup: CDR1 MNHNS, CDR2 SASEGT. Trimming pared 1 base from V and 4 bases from J, leaving 11 bases between. This CDR3 is CASSEGPTGNQPQHF. DNA of the CDR3: TGTGCCAGCAGTGAAGGTCCTACGGGAAATCAGCCCCAGCATTTT.

The chain couples TRBV28 to TRBJ1-4, with TRBD1 as a possible D gene (5 bases). The germline V gene encodes CDR1 MDHEN and CDR2 SYDVKM. The CDR3 has 14 residues. V was trimmed by 9 bases and J by 0 bases, leaving 11 bases between them. The CDR3 DNA reads as TGTGCCAGTTGGGGGAGTGCAACTAATGAAAAACTGTTTTTT. This codes for CASWGSATNEKLFF. Full variable domain (rest looked up from reference TRBV28 and TRBJ1-4): DVKVTQSSRYLVKRTGEKVFLECVQDMDHENMFWYRQDPGLGLRLIYFSYDVKMKEKGDIPEGYSVSREKKERFSLILESASTNQTSMYLCASWGSATNEKLFFGSGTQLSVL.

This clone was seen a handful of times. The chain links TRBV19 to TRBJ1-6; a possible D gene is TRBD1 (6 bases). The CDR3 has 15 residues. Germline assignment: CDR1 LNHDA and CDR2 SQIVND (reference sequence). V dropped 6 bases and J dropped 6 bases, with 15 bases sitting between them. CDR3 residues: CASSTEQGINSPLHF. DNA for the CDR3: TGTGCCAGTAGCACCGAACAGGGAATTAATTCACCCCTCCACTTT.

The J gene is TRBJ1-3, the V gene TRBV30; D remains unclear. The CDR3 spans 15 residues. V lost 3 bases and J lost 0, with 12 bases in between. Germline V gene sequence: CDR1 GTSNPN, CDR2 SVGIG (reference sequence). CDR3 region: CAWSAGGFSGNTIYF. Here the CDR3 DNA reads TGTGCCTGGAGCGCGGGAGGCTTCTCTGGAAACACCATATATTTT.

V and J are TRBV12-5 and TRBJ2-5, with TRBD2 matching 8 bases. Germline V gene lookup returns CDR1 LGHNT and CDR2 FRNRAP. The CDR3 contains 14 residues. After removal of 6 bases from V and 7 bases from J, the junction contained 10 bases not matched to a gene. CDR3 sequence (DNA): TGTGCTAGTGGCAACACGGGGGGGGCGGCGACCCAGTACTTC. It translates to CASGNTGGAATQYF.

The J gene is TRBJ1-2, the V gene TRBV12-3 or TRBV12-4; D ambiguous. The V end was cut by 8 bases, the J end by 5 bases, with 12 bases between. CDR3 length equals 12 residues. DNA of the CDR3: TGTGCCAGCGGGGTTTCTCGATATGGCTACACCTTC. It encodes CASGVSRYGYTF.

The chain has TRBV6-6 and TRBJ2-7, with 11 bases matching TRBD2. The germline V gene has CDR1 MNHNY and CDR2 SVGAGI (reference sequence). The junction had 19 bases not matched to a gene; V was cut back by 6 bases and J by 9 bases. The CDR3 totals 17 residues. The CDR3 coding sequence is TGTGCCAGCAGCCGAAATCTAGCGGGGGGCTCTCCTGCGGGGCAGTACTTC. Its translation: CASSRNLAGGSPAGQYF.

The gene calls are TRBV12-3 or TRBV12-4 and TRBJ1-1; D is ambiguous. The CDR3 loop spans 12 amino acids. The V gene lost 7 bases and the J gene lost 5 bases, with 11 bases spanning the gap. CDR3 DNA: TGTGCCAGCACCAAACTTGATACTGAAGCTTTCTTT. Translation gives CASTKLDTEAFF.

The chain employs TRBV7-2 and TRBJ2-1, with D unresolved. Trimming shortened V by 1 base and J by 8 bases, and 12 bases separated the two germline ends. This CDR3 has 14 residues. CDR1 is SGHTA and CDR2 is FQGNSA in the germline V gene. The CDR3 region has the DNA TGTGCCAGCAGCTTAGATAGCAGCAGCCATGAGCAGTTCTTC. It yields the protein CASSLDSSSHEQFF.

The chain couples TRBV5-1 to TRBJ2-4, with a weak D call TRBD2 (6 bases). This CDR3 is built from 13 residues. From germline, CDR1 is SGHRS and CDR2 YFSETQ. V shed 3 bases and J shed 11 bases, with 15 bases lying between them. This CDR3 reads CASSWGRHDLQYF. CDR3 sequence (DNA): TGCGCCAGCAGCTGGGGGAGGCATGACCTTCAGTACTTC.

This sequence joins TRBV5-1 and TRBJ2-3; weak D call: TRBD2 (5 bases). Germline V gene lookup returns CDR1 SGHRS and CDR2 YFSETQ. The CDR3 sequence is 14 residues long. The ends were cut back, 2 bases at V and 1 base at J, with 8 bases in the middle. The chain's CDR3 is CASSFGDGTDTQYF. The CDR3 coding sequence is TGCGCCAGCAGCTTCGGGGATGGCACAGATACGCAGTATTTT.

This clone was counted a few times. The J gene is TRBJ2-7, the V gene TRBV5-6; D not resolved. CDR3 size: 12 residues. Germline loops: CDR1 SGHDT, CDR2 YYEEEE. Trimming took off 1 base at V and 6 bases at J, with 8 bases between the two ends. CDR3 in amino acids: CASSLFRSEQYF. The CDR3 bases are TGTGCCAGCAGCTTGTTTCGGAGCGAGCAGTACTTC.

The rearrangement uses TRBV7-8 and TRBJ2-5, with D possibly being TRBD1 (5 bases). CDR3 length: 15 amino acids. With 5 bases removed from V and 7 bases from J, the gap between germline ends came to 20 bases. Germline values: CDR1 SGHVS, CDR2 FQNEAQ. CDR3 residues: CASSPPAGAGLTQYF. Here the CDR3 DNA reads TGTGCCAGCAGCCCACCAGCTGGGGCAGGGTTGACCCAGTACTTC.

This clone was found a few times. The V gene is TRBV5-4, the J gene TRBJ2-3; D tentatively fits TRBD1 or TRBD2 (6 bases each). The CDR3 consists of 15 residues. Germline V lookup: CDR1 SGHNT, CDR2 YYREEE (reference sequence). The V end lost 5 bases, the J end lost 2 bases, and 15 bases lay between the germline ends. CDR3 loop: CASRQGGRYTDTQYF. The CDR3 DNA is TGTGCCAGCAGACAAGGGGGGAGGTACACAGATACGCAGTATTTT.

This clone was seen a few times. V and J are TRBV4-1 and TRBJ1-2; D gene uncertain. The CDR3 runs 14 residues. The V end was cut by 10 bases, the J end by 0 bases, with 15 bases between. Germline V gives CDR1 MGHRA, CDR2 YSYEKL. CDR3 bases: TGCGCCACCCACTCCCCCGGGGCTAACTATGGCTACACCTTC. Amino acids: CATHSPGANYGYTF.

The rearrangement links TRBV14 to TRBJ2-5; 10 bases line up with TRBD1. The ends lost 4 bases at V and 5 bases at J; junction bases unmatched: 10. Germline V gene sequence: CDR1 SGHDN, CDR2 FVKESK. This CDR3 spans 16 amino acids. The CDR3: CASSRRQGAVWETQYF. The CDR3, as DNA: TGTGCCAGCAGCCGAAGACAGGGGGCGGTTTGGGAGACCCAGTACTTC.

This clone came up once. The V call is TRBV19, the J call TRBJ1-4; 7 bases are shared with TRBD1. The CDR3 contains 14 residues. From germline, CDR1 is LNHDA and CDR2 SQIVND (reference sequence). J gave up 7 bases and V 5 bases, and 7 bases lay outside the gene matches. Written as DNA, the CDR3 is TGTGCCAGTAGTCACGACGGACAGGCTGAAAAACTGTTTTTT. As protein: CASSHDGQAEKLFF.

This rearrangement joins TRBV6-6 to TRBJ2-5, with 7 bases identical to TRBD2. The CDR3 is 15 residues long. Germline V gene sequence: CDR1 MNHNY, CDR2 SVGAGI (reference sequence). Trimming at V came to 5 bases and at J to 7 bases, leaving 13 bases not matched to a gene. The CDR3 DNA follows: TGTGCCAGCAGTCCTAGCCGTACTAGCGAGGGGACCCAGTACTTC. It yields the protein CASSPSRTSEGTQYF.

The chain recombines TRBV25-1 with TRBJ1-5, with D uncertain. CDR3 length: 17 residues. The germline V and J ends were trimmed by 1 base and 1 base, with 14 bases remaining between them. Germline loops: CDR1 MGHDK, CDR2 SYGVNS. The CDR3 is CASSESRAGLSNQPQHF. CDR3 bases: TGTGCCAGCAGTGAATCCCGGGCAGGCCTAAGCAATCAGCCCCAGCATTTT.

Comments on this clone: Other nucleotide sequences from this sample produce the same CDR3. This chain uses TRBV12-3 or TRBV12-4 with TRBJ1-3; D uncertain. Trimming took off 2 bases at V and 1 base at J, with 0 bases between the two ends. The CDR3 contains 12 residues. CDR3: CASSLSGNTIYF. CDR3 sequence (DNA): TGTGCCAGCAGTTTATCTGGAAACACCATATATTTT.

The chain carries TRBV5-6 and TRBJ1-2, with D uncertain. Trimming removed 0 bases at V and 3 bases at J, with 9 bases between. Germline V gene lookup returns CDR1 SGHDT and CDR2 YYEEEE. This CDR3 spans 14 amino acids. CDR3 sequence reads: CASSLDGRYYGYTF. For the CDR3, the DNA is TGTGCCAGCAGCTTGGACGGACGATACTATGGCTACACCTTC.

V usage is TRBV6-1 and J usage is TRBJ2-1, with unresolved D. Germline V lookup: CDR1 MNHNS, CDR2 SASEGT. Between the trimmed V and J ends, which lost 3 bases and 4 bases, there was a span of 4 bases. CDR3 length equals 12 residues. The CDR3 sequence is CASSETYNEQFF. For the CDR3, the DNA is TGTGCCAGCAGTGAGACGTACAATGAGCAGTTCTTC.

This chain uses TRBV5-1 with TRBJ2-3; TRBD2 is a possible D gene (5 bases). V was cut by 0 bases and J by 2 bases, with 10 bases left in between. The CDR3 has 15 amino acids. Germline V lookup: CDR1 SGHRS, CDR2 YFSETQ. CDR3 sequence (DNA): TGCGCCAGCAGCTTGGGCGGGTCTAACACAGATACGCAGTATTTT. Translation: CASSLGGSNTDTQYF.

This chain uses TRBV18 with TRBJ1-6; D is unresolved. The germline V and J ends were trimmed by 6 bases and 10 bases, with 22 bases remaining between them. There are 16 residues in the CDR3. The germline V gene encodes CDR1 KGHSH and CDR2 LQKENI. CDR3 protein: CASSQVGSGAGSPLHF. DNA for the CDR3: TGTGCCAGCTCCCAGGTGGGTTCGGGAGCTGGGTCACCCCTCCACTTT.